Below, 8 T cell receptor beta chains from the same sample are listed, as sequenced in a study of cytomegalovirus exposure and HLA in healthy donors. PCR involved 60 Vbeta and 13 Jbeta primers. Profiled with immunoSEQ multiplex PCR; TCRdb holds only in-frame clones, not every one. The table shows roughly 200,000 clones, with around 78% occurring only once. Sequenced sample: PBMCs. All receptors come from a woman aged 25 to 39 in good health and CMV-seropositive.

The chain is built from TRBV28 and TRBJ1-1, with 7 bases lining up with TRBD1. J was trimmed by 4 bases and V by 3 bases; bases with no gene match: 11. The V gene's germline CDR1 is MDHEN and CDR2 SYDVKM. The CDR3 is made up of 16 amino acids. The CDR3 sequence is CASSFAGTAKGTEAFF. The CDR3 DNA reads as TGTGCCAGCAGTTTCGCCGGGACAGCTAAGGGCACTGAAGCTTTCTTT.

The chain combines TRBV29-1 with TRBJ2-5, with 9 nucleotides matching TRBD1. Trimming took 4 bases from V and 4 from J; bases not matched to a gene: 7. This CDR3 contains 14 residues. CDR1 and CDR2 from the germline V gene are SQVTM and ANQGSEA. CDR3 residues: CSVGGTGTGETQYF. The CDR3 DNA sequence: TGCAGCGTTGGAGGGACAGGGACCGGAGAGACCCAGTACTTC.

This chain connects TRBV28 to TRBJ1-1, with D possibly TRBD1 on 6 matching bases. The CDR3 has 13 residues. CDR1 is MDHEN and CDR2 is SYDVKM in the germline V gene. Trimming left V 5 bases short and J 1 base short, with 8 bases between. CDR3 bases: TGTGCCAGCAGTGGGGGCTGGAACACTGAAGCTTTCTTT. Encoded protein: CASSGGWNTEAFF.

The J gene is TRBJ2-5, the V gene TRBV11-2, with a weak D call TRBD1 (5 bases). Trimming took 4 bases from V and 1 from J, leaving 13 bases between them. CDR3 length equals 15 residues. CDR1 is SGHAT and CDR2 is FQNNGV in the germline V gene. CDR3: CASSYHAGRQETQYF. The CDR3 DNA is TGTGCCAGCAGCTACCACGCAGGGCGCCAAGAGACCCAGTACTTC. The variable domain in full, completed from reference TRBV11-2 and TRBJ2-5, reads EAGVAQSPRYKIIEKRQSVAFWCNPISGHATLYWYQQILGQGPKLLIQFQNNGVVDDSQLPKDRFSAERLKGVDSTLKIQPAKLEDSAVYLCASSYHAGRQETQYFGPGTRLLVL.

The genes are TRBV7-2 and TRBJ1-3, with D possibly TRBD1 on 5 matching bases. The germline V gene has CDR1 SGHTA and CDR2 FQGNSA. The CDR3 covers 13 residues. Trimming removed 5 bases from V and 4 bases from J, with 9 bases in between. CDR3 in amino acids: CASSQGAGNTIYF. CDR3 DNA sequence: TGTGCCAGCAGCCAAGGGGCGGGAAACACCATATATTTT.

The chain is built from TRBV4-2 and TRBJ2-5; 10 nucleotides match TRBD2. This CDR3 has 15 residues. Trimming at V came to 2 bases and at J to 5 bases, leaving 5 bases not matched to a gene. CDR1 is LGHNA, CDR2 YNFKEQ, per germline. The CDR3 region is CASSQLAGVPETQYF. In DNA, the CDR3 is TGTGCCAGCAGCCAACTAGCGGGAGTACCGGAGACCCAGTACTTC.

Here the CDR3 DNA reads TGTGCCAGCAGCTCCCTAGCTAGCGGGGACAATGAGCAGTTCTTC. Its translation is CASSSLASGDNEQFF. The gene calls are TRBV7-8 and TRBJ2-1; 9 nucleotides match TRBD2. V was pared by 4 bases and J by 5 bases, with 6 bases of the junction left unmatched. There are 15 residues in the CDR3. Germline CDR1 is SGHVS and CDR2 is FQNEAQ.

This clone was seen once. The V call is TRBV9, the J call TRBJ1-1; D gene unclear. The CDR3 is 14 residues long. V shed 4 bases and J shed 4 bases, with 14 bases lying between them. Germline V gene sequence: CDR1 SGDLS, CDR2 YYNGEE. The CDR3 loop reads CASSPHRRGTEAFF. CDR3 DNA sequence: TGTGCCAGCAGCCCCCACCGCCGGGGCACTGAAGCTTTCTTT.